The clone carrying this T cell receptor beta chain came up many times. Its specificity is unknown. Sample barcodes and UMIs were carried by the TCR alpha and TCR beta cDNA libraries that 5'RACE generated with constant-segment primers. TCRdb re-analysed the 5' RACE reads in MiXCR, keeping a single row per CDR3 protein. Of more than 450,000 distinct CDR3 sequences in the sample, approximately 19% were seen once. Trimming pared 6 bases from V and 10 bases from J, leaving 17 bases between. This CDR3 is 13 amino acids long. From germline, CDR1 is SGDLS and CDR2 YYNGEE. The data are from a study of T-cell memory formation after mild COVID-19. Study summary: TCR clusters showed largely donor specificity. Study results and caveats: CD4/CD8 balance characterized clones contracting day 15 to 85, and CD4+ skew characterized later expanders.

This chain links TRBV9 with TRBJ2-1, with D perhaps TRBD2 (6 bases). The clonotype was recovered from an adult woman who had mild COVID-19 (a few samples of this study predate the infection). Cell type and time point are not known. Sequencing was carried out using PBMCs or a T cell subset sorted from them (not recorded which). The CDR3 is CASTPGSRGEQFF. The CDR3 DNA reads TGTGCCAGCACGCCGGGGAGTCGGGGGGAGCAGTTCTTC.